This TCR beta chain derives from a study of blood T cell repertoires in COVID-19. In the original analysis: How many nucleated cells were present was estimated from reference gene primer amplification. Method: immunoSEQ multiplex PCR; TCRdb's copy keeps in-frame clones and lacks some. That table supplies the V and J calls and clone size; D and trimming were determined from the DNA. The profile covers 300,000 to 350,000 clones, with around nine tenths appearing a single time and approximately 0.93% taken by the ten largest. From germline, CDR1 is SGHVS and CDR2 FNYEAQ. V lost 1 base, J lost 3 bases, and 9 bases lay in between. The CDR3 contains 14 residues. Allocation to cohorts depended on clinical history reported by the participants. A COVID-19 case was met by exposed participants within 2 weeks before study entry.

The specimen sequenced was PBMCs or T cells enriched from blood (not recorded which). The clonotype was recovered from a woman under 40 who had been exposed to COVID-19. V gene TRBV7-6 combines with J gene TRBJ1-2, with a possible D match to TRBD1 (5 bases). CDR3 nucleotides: TGTGCCAGCAGCTTAGGGGCGGGGGACTATGGCTACACCTTC. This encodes CASSLGAGDYGYTF. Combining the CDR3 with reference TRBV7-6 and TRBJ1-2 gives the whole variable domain GAGVSQSPRYKVTKRGQDVALRCDPISGHVSLYWYRQALGQGPEFLTYFNYEAQQDKSGLPNDRFSAERPEGSISTLTIQRTEQRDSAMYRCASSLGAGDYGYTFGSGTRLTVV.